This T cell receptor (beta chain) comes out of a study of tumor-infiltrating lymphocytes in primary liver carcinoma. TCR beta cDNA came from roughly 550 ng total RNA, primed with a constant-region primer. Construction of TCR beta libraries relied on three successive nested multiplex PCR rounds employing slightly modified ARM-PCR. Forward primers for TRBV1-TRBV30 and a C-beta reverse primer served the first two PCR rounds, at approximately 10 cycles each. TCRdb re-called the multiplex PCR reads with MiXCR, one entry per CDR3 protein. The sample yields some 190,000 distinct CDR3 sequences, 85% seen once. On this clonotype itself: Its antigen is unknown. A junction end diverges from the germline sequence, so it may reflect a read error.

Study outcomes and limitations: Presence in all five tumor regions was observed for only about 8-25% of top clones.

From unsorted bulk tissue weighing roughly 17-32 mg, DNA and RNA were co-extracted. The CDR3 totals 15 residues. CDR1 SQVTM and CDR2 ANQGSEA come from the germline V gene. Sequencing input: tumor tissue from primary liver carcinoma. This sequence joins TRBV29-1 and TRBJ2-2, with D perhaps TRBD2 (5 bases). The sequence was obtained from a man in his forties or fifties with primary liver carcinoma and hepatitis B virus infection. The CDR3 protein is CSVAGSVGRIGELSF. In DNA form, the CDR3 reads TGCAGCGTTGCGGGGAGTGTAGGGCGAATCGGGGAGCTGTCTTTT.